These T cell receptor beta chains were read from a single sample in a study of blood T cell repertoires in COVID-19. Profiling relied on immunoSEQ multiplex PCR, and the TCRdb table lists in-frame clones only, not all of them. The repertoire consists of about 250,000 clones, with 85% occurring once and the leading ten covering roughly 6.7%. Material: PBMCs or T cells enriched from blood (not recorded which). These receptors all come from a woman in her fifties or sixties who had been exposed to COVID-19. Each CDR3 is given with its conserved first and last residue. D genes are given only for firm matches. Clone size appears in some rows only: once, few, many, or a class for an expanded clone.

TRBV3-1/TRBV3-2,-,-,TRBJ1-5,CASTPRAISNQPQHF,TGTGCCAGCACCCCCCGAGCGATTAGCAATCAGCCCCAGCATTTT
TRBV27,-,-,TRBJ2-1,CASSRNGIDEQFF,TGTGCCAGCAGCCGCAACGGTATCGATGAGCAGTTCTTC
TRBV11-2,-,-,TRBJ2-2,CASSLVGLLTGELFF,TGTGCCAGCAGCTTAGTAGGACTACTCACCGGGGAGCTGTTTTTT
TRBV4-1,-,-,TRBJ1-1,CASSKTIMNTEAFF,TGCGCCAGCAGCAAGACAATTATGAACACTGAAGCTTTCTTT
TRBV10-3,-,-,TRBJ2-3,CAISEGGGGTDTQYF,TGTGCCATCAGTGAAGGGGGCGGGGGGACAGATACGCAGTATTTT
TRBV29-1,-,-,TRBJ1-4,CSVGLGGTEKLFF,TGCAGCGTTGGGTTGGGAGGGACTGAAAAACTGTTTTTT
TRBV2,-,-,TRBJ2-4,CASSATVNIQYF,TGTGCCAGCAGTGCCACAGTTAACATTCAGTACTTC
TRBV5-1,-,-,TRBJ2-2,CASSFGVSNTGELFF,TGCGCCAGCAGCTTCGGGGTCTCGAACACCGGGGAGCTGTTTTTT
TRBV11-2,-,-,TRBJ2-7,CASSSPLTGEQYF,TGTGCCAGCAGCTCTCCGCTGACGGGCGAGCAGTACTTC
TRBV7-9,-,TRBD2,TRBJ2-3,CASSLALAGDYSTDTQYF,TGTGCCAGCAGCTTAGCGCTAGCGGGGGATTATAGCACAGATACGCAGTATTTT
TRBV12-3/TRBV12-4,few,-,TRBJ1-5,CASSSDWDQPQHF,TGTGCCAGCAGTTCAGACTGGGATCAGCCCCAGCATTTT
TRBV5-1,-,-,TRBJ2-2,CASSPRGQNTGELFF,TGCGCCAGCAGCCCCCGGGGACAGAACACCGGGGAGCTGTTTTTT
TRBV5-4,-,TRBD1,TRBJ1-1,CASSDGSTTGTTEAFF,TGTGCCAGCAGCGACGGGAGTACGACAGGGACTACTGAAGCTTTCTTT
TRBV4-3,-,-,TRBJ1-1,CASSPSASGRGMNTEAFF,TGCGCCAGCAGCCCTTCAGCCTCCGGACGGGGGATGAACACTGAAGCTTTCTTT
TRBV7-9,-,TRBD1,TRBJ2-6,CASSRDRGSSGANVLTF,TGTGCCAGCAGTCGGGACAGAGGCTCCTCTGGGGCCAACGTCCTGACTTTC
TRBV28,-,TRBD1,TRBJ2-5,CASSHIIGDSQETQYF,TGTGCCAGCAGTCACATCATCGGGGACAGCCAAGAGACCCAGTACTTC
TRBV4-3,-,-,TRBJ1-2,CASSLATGLDYGYTF,TGCGCCAGCAGCCTTGCCACGGGGTTGGACTATGGCTACACCTTC
TRBV28,-,-,TRBJ2-2,CASSSFLRRMTGELFF,TGTGCCAGCAGTTCATTCCTCCGCAGAATGACCGGGGAGCTGTTTTTT
TRBV19,-,TRBD1,TRBJ2-7,CASSGTASYEQYF,TGTGCCAGCTCCGGGACAGCTTCCTACGAGCAGTACTTC
TRBV19,-,TRBD1,TRBJ1-1,CASSGRGTGGEGTEAFF,TGTGCCAGTAGTGGTCGGGGGACAGGGGGCGAAGGCACTGAAGCTTTCTTT
TRBV6-1,-,TRBD2,TRBJ2-1,CASSERGGLGEQFF,TGTGCCAGTTCAGAGCGGGGGGGCTTAGGTGAGCAGTTCTTC
TRBV18,once,TRBD1,TRBJ2-1,CASSQQTGTYNEQFF,TGTGCCAGCTCACAACAGACAGGGACCTACAATGAGCAGTTCTTC
TRBV5-4,-,TRBD1,TRBJ2-1,CASSSYRGNEQFF,TGTGCCAGCAGCTCCTACAGGGGCAATGAGCAGTTCTTC
TRBV10-3,-,TRBD2,TRBJ2-5,CAISSGTSGFSDQETQYF,TGTGCCATCAGCTCCGGGACTAGCGGATTTTCCGACCAAGAGACCCAGTACTTC
TRBV5-1,-,TRBD1,TRBJ2-7,CASSPAGTGPYEQYF,TGCGCCAGCAGCCCAGCCGGGACAGGGCCCTACGAGCAGTACTTC
TRBV24-1,-,TRBD1,TRBJ1-1,CATSDLTGAAFF,TGTGCCACCAGTGATTTGACAGGGGCGGCTTTCTTT
TRBV3-1/TRBV3-2,-,-,TRBJ1-3,CASSIPDTVFGNTIYF,TGTGCCAGCAGCATCCCAGACACCGTGTTTGGAAACACCATATATTTT
TRBV9,once,-,TRBJ1-5,CASSDGTGDQPQHF,TGTGCCAGCAGCGATGGGACGGGAGATCAGCCCCAGCATTTT
TRBV6-6,few,-,TRBJ1-5,CAVSTPSGLHQPQHF,TGTGCCGTAAGCACTCCGTCAGGACTACATCAGCCCCAGCATTTT
TRBV7-9,-,-,TRBJ1-4,CASSLGAGQLFF,TGTGCCAGCAGCTTAGGCGCGGGGCAACTGTTTTTT
TRBV11-2,-,TRBD1,TRBJ1-4,CASSSRTGNNEKLFF,TGTGCCAGCAGCTCCAGGACAGGGAATAATGAAAAACTGTTTTTT
TRBV6-5,-,-,TRBJ1-2,CASSTPTGYNYGYTF,TGTGCCAGCAGTACTCCCACAGGGTATAACTATGGCTACACCTTC
TRBV6-4,-,-,TRBJ1-4,CASSDPLQATNEKLFF,TGTGCCAGCAGTGACCCATTACAAGCAACTAATGAAAAACTGTTTTTT
TRBV2,-,-,TRBJ1-2,CASSEFVNQGIKGGYTF,TGTGCCAGCAGTGAATTCGTCAACCAGGGTATAAAGGGGGGCTACACCTTC
TRBV2,-,TRBD1,TRBJ2-1,CASSDRQGVSYNEQFF,TGTGCCAGCAGTGACCGACAGGGGGTTTCCTACAATGAGCAGTTCTTC
TRBV5-4,-,-,TRBJ1-1,CASSDRDTEAFF,TGTGCCAGCAGCGACCGGGACACTGAAGCTTTCTTT
TRBV18,-,TRBD1,TRBJ2-7,CASSRETGVYEQYF,TGTGCCAGCTCAAGGGAAACAGGGGTCTACGAGCAGTACTTC
TRBV6-5,-,-,TRBJ2-5,CASRNAGSGTQYF,TGTGCCAGCAGAAACGCGGGGTCCGGGACCCAGTACTTC
TRBV10-3,-,TRBD1,TRBJ1-2,CAISEPTTGPFTGYTF,TGTGCCATCAGTGAACCCACGACAGGGCCTTTTACTGGCTACACCTTC
TRBV7-2,-,TRBD1,TRBJ2-3,CASSLQDRGSDTQYF,TGTGCCAGCAGCTTACAGGACAGGGGTTCAGATACGCAGTATTTT
TRBV29-1,-,TRBD1,TRBJ2-7,CSVGQGLYEQYF,TGCAGCGTTGGACAGGGGCTCTACGAGCAGTACTTC
TRBV6-6,-,TRBD1,TRBJ1-6,CASSPRRDSDNSPLHF,TGTGCCAGCAGCCCACGAAGGGACAGCGATAATTCACCCCTCCACTTT
TRBV7-9,-,TRBD1,TRBJ1-1,CASSETGVTEAFF,TGTGCCAGCAGCGAGACAGGGGTTACTGAAGCTTTCTTT
TRBV11-2,-,TRBD1,TRBJ1-3,CASSRNSQGAGNTIYF,TGTGCCAGCAGCCGGAATTCTCAGGGGGCAGGAAACACCATATATTTT
TRBV19,-,-,TRBJ2-1,CASSSEEQVNEQFF,TGTGCCAGTAGTAGTGAAGAACAGGTGAATGAGCAGTTCTTC
TRBV2,-,TRBD2,TRBJ2-5,CASRGGWETQYF,TGTGCCTCCCGGGGGGGCTGGGAGACCCAGTACTTC
TRBV2,-,-,TRBJ1-5,CATRQGTDQPQHF,TGTGCCACCCGCCAGGGGACCGATCAGCCCCAGCATTTT
TRBV18,-,-,TRBJ1-1,CASSPGAGMNTEAFF,TGTGCCAGCTCACCAGGGGCAGGCATGAACACTGAAGCTTTCTTT
TRBV6-4,-,TRBD1,TRBJ1-2,CASSENRGAVSYTF,TGTGCCAGCAGTGAAAACAGGGGGGCCGTGAGCTACACCTTC
TRBV15,-,TRBD2,TRBJ2-2,CATSRDHRGSSGGARTGELFF,TGTGCCACCAGCAGAGATCATCGAGGATCTAGCGGGGGGGCTAGGACCGGGGAGCTGTTTTTT
TRBV6-1,-,-,TRBJ2-7,CASGEARQRPYEQYF,TGTGCCAGCGGGGAAGCGAGACAGCGCCCCTACGAGCAGTACTTC
TRBV5-6,once,-,TRBJ2-3,CASSLDQKSTDTQYF,TGTGCCAGCAGCTTGGACCAGAAAAGCACAGATACGCAGTATTTT
TRBV30,-,TRBD1,TRBJ1-2,CAWSYPGTGPYGYTF,TGTGCCTGGAGTTATCCCGGGACAGGACCCTATGGCTACACCTTC
TRBV19,-,-,TRBJ2-6,CASSSPRVSGANVLTF,TGTGCCAGTAGTTCCCCCAGGGTCTCTGGGGCCAACGTCCTGACTTTC
TRBV27,-,TRBD1,TRBJ1-2,CASSLLGQGYGYTF,TGTGCCAGCAGTTTATTGGGACAGGGGTATGGCTACACCTTC
TRBV19,once,TRBD1,TRBJ1-1,CASSRDRVGDTEAFF,TGTGCCAGTAGCCGGGACAGGGTTGGTGACACTGAAGCTTTCTTT